The 23 T cell receptor beta chains below were found in one sample sequenced in a study of T cells in Graves' hyperthyroidism and ophthalmopathy. Amplification of TCR beta CDR3 regions was performed using RNA transcripts as template. HTBI primers were used for first-round RT-PCR of the TCR CDR3. MiXCR was run by TCRdb on the multiplex PCR reads, yielding one entry per CDR3 protein. Altogether about 400,000 distinct CDR3 sequences are present, about 15% being singletons, with the ten largest covering approximately 13%. The sequenced sample consisted of blood. The receptors shown here come from a man aged 18 to 30 with Graves' ophthalmopathy.

The gene calls are TRBV6-1 and TRBJ2-5; D remains ambiguous. CDR3 length: 12 amino acids. Trimming removed 7 bases from V and 5 bases from J, with 11 bases in between. Germline values: CDR1 MNHNS, CDR2 SASEGT. Written as DNA, the CDR3 is TGTGCCAGCACCTCGACGGCGGAGACCCAGTACTTC. It encodes CASTSTAETQYF.

The chain couples TRBV5-1 to TRBJ2-3, with 12 positions matching TRBD2. V trimming: 4 bases; J trimming: 4 bases; junction bases outside the gene matches: 4. Germline V CDR1 and CDR2: SGHRS, YFSETQ. CDR3 size: 15 residues. This CDR3 reads CASSPPSGRADTQYF. The CDR3 nucleotides are TGCGCCAGCAGCCCACCTAGCGGGAGGGCAGATACGCAGTATTTT. Full variable domain (missing parts from reference TRBV5-1 and TRBJ2-3): KAGVTQTPRYLIKTRGQQVTLSCSPISGHRSVSWYQQTPGQGLQFLFEYFSETQRNKGNFPGRFSGRQFSNSRSEMNVSTLELGDSALYLCASSPPSGRADTQYFGPGTRLTVL.

This clonotype was found a few times. The rearrangement uses TRBV14 and TRBJ1-4; the match to TRBD1 covers 9 bases. Unmatched junction bases numbered 6, after V lost 4 bases and J lost 6 bases. Germline V gene lookup returns CDR1 SGHDN and CDR2 FVKESK. The CDR3 extends over 15 amino acids. CDR3 coding DNA: TGTGCCAGCAGCCCGGACAGGGGATACCATGAAAAACTGTTTTTT. Amino acid sequence: CASSPDRGYHEKLFF.

This clonotype was counted many times. CDR3 DNA sequence: TGCGCCAGCAGCTTGACGACAGGGTCAGAGACCCAGTACTTC. Its translation is CASSLTTGSETQYF. The rearrangement joins TRBV5-1 to TRBJ2-5, with TRBD1 matching over 7 bases. The CDR3 length is 14 residues. Losses at the gene ends were 1 base for V and 4 bases for J; bases not matched to a gene: 4. The germline CDR1 and CDR2 sequences are SGHRS and YFSETQ.

Remarks on this clonotype: A read error may be the cause here, since a much bigger clone is one base away. This chain uses TRBV2 with TRBJ1-5, with D unresolved. Germline V CDR1 and CDR2: SNHLY, FYNNEI. V was pared by 3 bases and J by 7 bases, with 7 bases between. This CDR3 contains 12 residues. CDR3 sequence (DNA): TGTGCCAGCAGTGACTGGGAGCAGCCCCAGCATTTT. Protein sequence: CASSDWEQPQHF.

This clonotype was recorded at least ten times. J is TRBJ1-6 and V is TRBV6-1; 9 bases are shared with TRBD1. V lost 5 bases to trimming and J lost 10 bases; unmatched junction nucleotides: 9. This CDR3 spans 15 amino acids. Germline-derived CDR1 and CDR2 are MNHNS and SASEGT. The CDR3: CASSPGQGLSSPLHF. The DNA of the CDR3 is TGTGCCAGCAGTCCCGGACAGGGGCTAAGCTCACCCCTCCACTTT.

This clonotype was detected many times. In DNA form, the CDR3 reads TGTGCCAGTAGTCCTGGACAGGCTATTGCTACAGATACGCAGTATTTT. Translated: CASSPGQAIATDTQYF. The V and J genes are TRBV19 and TRBJ2-3, with 7 bases lining up with TRBD1. The CDR3 extends over 16 amino acids. Germline values: CDR1 LNHDA, CDR2 SQIVND (reference sequence). The J segment lost 3 bases and the V segment lost 5 bases, leaving 11 bases of the junction unmatched.

The chain has TRBV30 and TRBJ1-2, with D perhaps TRBD1 (5 bases). V was cut by 0 bases and J by 4 bases, with 9 bases left in between. The CDR3 has 13 residues. Germline V gene data show CDR1 as GTSNPN and CDR2 as SVGIG (reference sequence). The CDR3 DNA reads as TGTGCCTGGAGTGTTGGGGCGGTCTATGGCTACACCTTC. Translation gives CAWSVGAVYGYTF.

This clonotype was seen at least ten times. CDR3 DNA sequence: TGCGCCAGCAGCCCAAATTTGGAGAGCGAGACCCAGTACTTC. Protein sequence: CASSPNLESETQYF. The chain is built from TRBV5-1 and TRBJ2-5; D unresolved. Germline V lookup: CDR1 SGHRS, CDR2 YFSETQ. This CDR3 is built from 14 residues. V lost 4 bases, J lost 5 bases, and 15 bases lay in between.

This clonotype occurred a few times. The chain has TRBV6-1 and TRBJ1-5; D not resolved. In germline, CDR1 is MNHNS, CDR2 SASEGT. The CDR3 has 11 residues. The germline V and J ends were trimmed by 8 bases and 11 bases, with 13 bases remaining between them. The CDR3 sequence: CASGLGVAQHF. The CDR3, as DNA: TGTGCCAGCGGCCTCGGGGTCGCCCAGCATTTT.

This clonotype was counted at least ten times. This chain connects TRBV4-2 to TRBJ2-5, with 7 bases matching TRBD2. V was clipped by 1 base and J by 2 bases; unmatched bases: 4. CDR3 length: 15 residues. Germline CDR1 reads LGHNA; CDR2 reads YNFKEQ. The CDR3 DNA sequence: TGTGCCAGCAGCCAAGGTGCAGCGGGGCAAGAGACCCAGTACTTC. Translated, it gives CASSQGAAGQETQYF.

This clonotype was counted many times. J is TRBJ2-1 and V is TRBV5-6; 8 nucleotides line up with TRBD1. The CDR3 covers 14 residues. Germline assignment: CDR1 SGHDT and CDR2 YYEEEE. V dropped 2 bases and J dropped 8; count of bases not matched to a gene: 6. This CDR3 reads CASSFVAGGHEQFF. The CDR3, as DNA: TGTGCCAGCAGCTTTGTAGCAGGGGGCCATGAGCAGTTCTTC.

This clonotype was seen a few times. A clone one base away is much larger, so this may be a read error. V usage is TRBV7-9 and J usage is TRBJ2-5, with TRBD2 matching 8 bases. The CDR3 loop spans 14 amino acids. Germline V CDR1 and CDR2: SEHNR, FQNEAQ (reference sequence). CDR3 loop: CASRSGGDPETRYF. The CDR3 DNA follows: TGTGCCAGCAGAAGCGGGGGCGACCCTGAGACCCGGTACTTC.

The sample holds many counts of this clonotype. The V and J genes are TRBV11-2 and TRBJ1-2, with 8 bases matching TRBD1. CDR1 is SGHAT and CDR2 is FQNNGV in the germline V gene. This CDR3 contains 14 residues. J lost 5 bases, V lost 5 bases, and 7 bases had no gene match. Written as DNA, the CDR3 is TGTGCCAGCAGCCCTGGACAGGGACCGTATGGCTACACCTTC. Residues: CASSPGQGPYGYTF.

This clonotype has ten or more counts. The V and J genes are TRBV13 and TRBJ2-5; TRBD1 agrees at 8 bases. There are 13 residues in the CDR3. The J segment lost 4 bases and the V segment lost 6 bases, leaving 4 bases of the junction unmatched. CDR1 PRHDT and CDR2 FYEKMQ come from the germline V gene (reference sequence). The chain's CDR3 is CASSGDRGETQYF. The CDR3 DNA is TGTGCCAGCAGTGGCGACAGGGGAGAGACCCAGTACTTC. The complete variable domain, with remaining parts taken from reference TRBV13 and TRBJ2-5, reads AAGVIQSPRHLIKEKRETATLKCYPIPRHDTVYWYQQGPGQDPQFLISFYEKMQSDKGSIPDRFSAQQFSDYHSELNMSSLELGDSALYFCASSGDRGETQYFGPGTRLLVL.

This clonotype was found many times. The CDR3: CSARLPAGWTEAFF. The DNA for the CDR3 is TGCAGTGCTAGGCTCCCGGCAGGGTGGACTGAAGCTTTCTTT. This chain uses TRBV20-1 with TRBJ1-1, with TRBD1 as a possible D gene (5 bases). Germline V gene sequence: CDR1 DFQATT, CDR2 SNEGSKA (reference sequence). The CDR3 has 14 residues. Trimming took off 3 bases at V and 5 bases at J, with 16 bases between the two ends.

Ten or more counts support this clonotype. This sequence joins TRBV12-3 or TRBV12-4 and TRBJ2-3; 12 bases match TRBD2. The CDR3 runs 16 residues. V shed 5 bases and J 1 base; nucleotides not matched to a gene: 4. Here the CDR3 reads CASSDRLAGGTDTQYF. The CDR3 bases are TGTGCCAGCAGTGACCGACTAGCGGGGGGCACAGATACGCAGTATTTT.

This clonotype was recorded many times. The gene calls are TRBV7-9 and TRBJ2-5, with 9 positions matching TRBD2. Germline V lookup: CDR1 SEHNR, CDR2 FQNEAQ (reference sequence). The CDR3 spans 13 residues. V trimming: 4 bases; J trimming: 7 bases; junction bases outside the gene matches: 4. CDR3 coding DNA: TGTGCCAGCAGCTCGACTAGCGGCGGGACCCAGTACTTC. This codes for CASSSTSGGTQYF. Supplemented by reference TRBV7-9 and TRBJ2-5, the full variable domain reads DTGVSQNPRHKITKRGQNVTFRCDPISEHNRLYWYRQTLGQGPEFLTYFQNEAQLEKSRLLSDRFSAERPKGSFSTLEIQRTEQGDSAMYLCASSSTSGGTQYFGPGTRLLVL.

This clonotype was seen at least ten times. This sequence joins TRBV4-1 and TRBJ2-1; TRBD1 aligns across 7 bases. The CDR3 contains 14 residues. The V gene's germline CDR1 is MGHRA and CDR2 YSYEKL. V trimming: 1 base; J trimming: 3 bases; junction bases outside the gene matches: 0. CDR3 amino acids: CASSQGQGYNEQFF. For the CDR3, the DNA is TGCGCCAGCAGCCAAGGACAGGGCTACAATGAGCAGTTCTTC.

This clonotype was picked up many times. The chain uses TRBV18 and TRBJ2-1; the match to TRBD2 covers 10 bases. Germline loops: CDR1 KGHSH, CDR2 LQKENI. The CDR3 has 18 residues. V trimming: 3 bases; J trimming: 7 bases; junction bases outside the gene matches: 15. CDR3 in DNA: TGTGCCAGCTCACCTTCCTACCAAGGGAGCGGGAGGGGGAATGAGCAGTTCTTC. Residues: CASSPSYQGSGRGNEQFF.

This clonotype has a count of ten or more. The CDR3 DNA is TGTGCCAGCAGCACATACGCGGGGGCTCATACGCAGTATTTT. This sequence encodes CASSTYAGAHTQYF. This rearrangement joins TRBV6-2 or TRBV6-3 to TRBJ2-3; maybe TRBD2 (7 bases). The CDR3 consists of 14 residues. Germline V gene sequence: CDR1 MNHEY, CDR2 SVGEGT. Between the trimmed V and J ends, which lost 6 bases and 7 bases, there was a span of 17 bases.

Ten or more counts support this clonotype. The V call is TRBV11-2, the J call TRBJ1-1, with a tentative D call TRBD1 (6 bases). Germline CDR1 and CDR2: SGHAT and FQNNGV. There are 15 residues in the CDR3. V shed 1 base and J shed 1 base, with 10 bases lying between them. The CDR3 sequence: CASSLAQGSNTEAFF. DNA for the CDR3: TGTGCCAGCAGCTTAGCACAGGGTTCGAACACTGAAGCTTTCTTT.

This clonotype has just one count. The chain links TRBV29-1 to TRBJ2-1; 11 bases match TRBD2. CDR1 is SQVTM and CDR2 is ANQGSEA in the germline V gene. The ends lost 7 bases at V and 5 bases at J; junction bases unmatched: 7. CDR3 length equals 14 residues. CDR3 protein: CSETGLAEHNEQFF. CDR3 DNA: TGCAGCGAGACGGGACTAGCGGAACACAATGAGCAGTTCTTC.